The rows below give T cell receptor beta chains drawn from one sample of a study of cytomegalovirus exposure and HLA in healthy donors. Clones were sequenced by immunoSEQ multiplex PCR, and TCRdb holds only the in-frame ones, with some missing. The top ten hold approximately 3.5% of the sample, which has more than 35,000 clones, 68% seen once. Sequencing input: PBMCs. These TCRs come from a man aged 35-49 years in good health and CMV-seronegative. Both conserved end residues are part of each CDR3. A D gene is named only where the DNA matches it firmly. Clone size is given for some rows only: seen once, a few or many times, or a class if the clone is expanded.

CDR3 protein: CASSPRGGALDTQYF
CDR3 DNA: TGTGCCAGCTCACCTCGCGGGGGGGCCTTAGATACGCAGTATTTT
J gene: TRBJ2-3
V gene: TRBV18
D gene: TRBD2
clone size: NA

CDR3 protein: CAWSFRRDIYF
CDR3 DNA: TGTGCCTGGAGTTTCCGTAGAGACATATATTTT
J gene: TRBJ1-3
V gene: TRBV30
D gene: NA
clone size: few

CDR3 protein: CASSSRFGEKVETQYF
CDR3 DNA: TGTGCCAGCAGCTCCCGATTCGGGGAAAAGGTGGAGACCCAGTACTTC
J gene: TRBJ2-5
V gene: TRBV13
D gene: NA
clone size: large

CDR3 protein: CASSFSRQGNSPLHF
CDR3 DNA: TGTGCCAGCAGCTTCTCACGACAGGGAAATTCACCCCTCCACTTT
J gene: TRBJ1-6
V gene: TRBV11-2
D gene: TRBD1
clone size: NA

CDR3 protein: CASSLQAGNSPLHF
CDR3 DNA: TGTGCCAGCAGTTTACAGGCGGGGAATTCACCCCTCCACTTT
J gene: TRBJ1-6
V gene: TRBV27
D gene: NA
clone size: NA

CDR3 protein: CASSGQSYEQYF
CDR3 DNA: TGTGCCAGCAGTGGACAGTCCTACGAGCAGTACTTC
J gene: TRBJ2-7
V gene: TRBV2
D gene: NA
clone size: NA

CDR3 protein: CASSVEGGASNQPQHF
CDR3 DNA: TGTGCCAGCAGTGTCGAGGGCGGGGCTAGCAATCAGCCCCAGCATTTT
J gene: TRBJ1-5
V gene: TRBV2
D gene: NA
clone size: NA

CDR3 protein: CAWMGGLGEKLFF
CDR3 DNA: TGTGCCTGGATGGGGGGATTGGGTGAAAAACTGTTTTTT
J gene: TRBJ1-4
V gene: TRBV30
D gene: NA
clone size: NA

CDR3 protein: CASSVIGGAGELFF
CDR3 DNA: TGTGCCAGCAGCGTTATAGGGGGGGCCGGGGAGCTGTTTTTT
J gene: TRBJ2-2
V gene: TRBV9
D gene: NA
clone size: NA

CDR3 protein: CAISLTGLDTEAFF
CDR3 DNA: TGTGCCATCAGTTTGACAGGATTGGACACTGAAGCTTTCTTT
J gene: TRBJ1-1
V gene: TRBV10-3
D gene: NA
clone size: NA

CDR3 protein: CASSETSGGGKTQYF
CDR3 DNA: TGTGCCAGCAGTGAGACTAGCGGGGGGGGAAAGACCCAGTACTTC
J gene: TRBJ2-5
V gene: TRBV2
D gene: TRBD2
clone size: NA

CDR3 protein: CASSLTGGRTDTQYF
CDR3 DNA: TGTGCCAGCAGCTTAACGGGGGGCCGGACAGATACGCAGTATTTT
J gene: TRBJ2-3
V gene: TRBV7-9
D gene: NA
clone size: few

CDR3 protein: CASSLSTEYGYTF
CDR3 DNA: TGTGCCAGCAGCCTGTCGACGGAGTATGGCTACACCTTC
J gene: TRBJ1-2
V gene: TRBV7-9
D gene: NA
clone size: NA

CDR3 protein: CASSMTGIPNEKLFF
CDR3 DNA: TGTGCCAGCAGTATGACGGGGATCCCTAATGAAAAACTGTTTTTT
J gene: TRBJ1-4
V gene: TRBV6-5
D gene: NA
clone size: NA

CDR3 protein: CASSDTGGAYGYTF
CDR3 DNA: TGTGCCAGCAGTGATACAGGGGGCGCCTATGGCTACACCTTC
J gene: TRBJ1-2
V gene: TRBV25-1
D gene: TRBD1
clone size: NA

CDR3 protein: CASTRVGGVEAFF
CDR3 DNA: TGTGCCAGCACCCGCGTGGGGGGGGTCGAGGCTTTCTTT
J gene: TRBJ1-1
V gene: TRBV5-6
D gene: NA
clone size: NA

CDR3 protein: CASCRGGNNEQFF
CDR3 DNA: TGTGCCAGCTGCCGAGGAGGGAACAATGAGCAGTTCTTC
J gene: TRBJ2-1
V gene: TRBV27
D gene: NA
clone size: once

CDR3 protein: CAWMGARTEAFF
CDR3 DNA: TGTGCCTGGATGGGGGCGAGGACTGAAGCTTTCTTT
J gene: TRBJ1-1
V gene: TRBV30
D gene: NA
clone size: few

CDR3 protein: CASRARGVYNEQFF
CDR3 DNA: TGTGCCAGCAGGGCTCGGGGGGTCTACAATGAGCAGTTCTTC
J gene: TRBJ2-1
V gene: TRBV7-8
D gene: TRBD2
clone size: NA

CDR3 protein: CASSQEGGPTDTQYF
CDR3 DNA: TGTGCCAGCAGCCAAGAGGGGGGGCCCACAGATACGCAGTATTTT
J gene: TRBJ2-3
V gene: TRBV4-2
D gene: NA
clone size: few

CDR3 protein: CASSYSTGSGSPLHF
CDR3 DNA: TGTGCCAGCAGTTATTCCACAGGGTCGGGGTCACCCCTCCACTTT
J gene: TRBJ1-6
V gene: TRBV6-6
D gene: NA
clone size: NA

CDR3 protein: CASRMTGGGYGYTF
CDR3 DNA: TGTGCCAGCAGGATGACAGGGGGCGGCTATGGCTACACCTTC
J gene: TRBJ1-2
V gene: TRBV2
D gene: TRBD1
clone size: few

CDR3 protein: CASSSRDTGWGPQHF
CDR3 DNA: TGTGCCAGCAGTTCCCGGGACACGGGATGGGGGCCCCAGCATTTT
J gene: TRBJ1-5
V gene: TRBV6-1
D gene: NA
clone size: NA

CDR3 protein: CASSFRRTDEKLFF
CDR3 DNA: TGCGCCAGCAGCTTCCGTCGGACAGATGAAAAACTGTTTTTT
J gene: TRBJ1-4
V gene: TRBV5-1
D gene: NA
clone size: NA

CDR3 protein: CASSVQRGGRDEQFF
CDR3 DNA: TGTGCCAGCAGTGTCCAGCGGGGGGGCCGAGATGAGCAGTTCTTC
J gene: TRBJ2-1
V gene: TRBV2
D gene: TRBD2
clone size: few

CDR3 protein: CASSYSWGPSPDTQYF
CDR3 DNA: TGTGCCAGCAGTTACTCGTGGGGGCCCTCCCCAGATACGCAGTATTTT
J gene: TRBJ2-3
V gene: TRBV6-5
D gene: NA
clone size: NA

CDR3 protein: CASSRRDSQDTEAFF
CDR3 DNA: TGTGCCAGCTCACGGCGGGACAGCCAGGACACTGAAGCTTTCTTT
J gene: TRBJ1-1
V gene: TRBV18
D gene: TRBD1
clone size: NA

CDR3 protein: CASSYGGAGNQPQHF
CDR3 DNA: TGTGCCAGCAGTTACGGGGGGGCGGGCAATCAGCCCCAGCATTTT
J gene: TRBJ1-5
V gene: TRBV6-5
D gene: NA
clone size: NA

CDR3 protein: CADSRDRDSYNEQFF
CDR3 DNA: TGTGCCGACAGCCGCGACAGGGATTCCTACAATGAGCAGTTCTTC
J gene: TRBJ2-1
V gene: TRBV7-2
D gene: TRBD1
clone size: NA

CDR3 protein: CATSRDLGRAGELFF
CDR3 DNA: TGTGCCACCAGCAGAGATCTTGGTCGGGCCGGGGAGCTGTTTTTT
J gene: TRBJ2-2
V gene: TRBV15
D gene: NA
clone size: NA

CDR3 protein: CASSRPTGGTDEQYF
CDR3 DNA: TGTGCCAGCAGCCGTCCGACAGGGGGCACCGACGAGCAGTACTTC
J gene: TRBJ2-7
V gene: TRBV7-2
D gene: TRBD1
clone size: NA

CDR3 protein: CASSQVGLEAFF
CDR3 DNA: TGTGCCAGCAGCCAAGTAGGACTTGAAGCTTTCTTT
J gene: TRBJ1-1
V gene: TRBV14
D gene: NA
clone size: NA

CDR3 protein: CASRRQGGAGEQYF
CDR3 DNA: TGTGCCAGCAGGCGACAGGGCGGGGCGGGGGAGCAGTACTTC
J gene: TRBJ2-7
V gene: TRBV6-1
D gene: NA
clone size: once

CDR3 protein: CASSLAGSNYGYTF
CDR3 DNA: TGTGCCAGTAGTCTCGCCGGGTCCAACTATGGCTACACCTTC
J gene: TRBJ1-2
V gene: TRBV19
D gene: NA
clone size: NA

CDR3 protein: CASHNLVYNSPLHF
CDR3 DNA: TGTGCCAGCCACAACCTAGTCTATAATTCACCCCTCCACTTT
J gene: TRBJ1-6
V gene: TRBV19
D gene: NA
clone size: few

CDR3 protein: CAWSVDSYEQYF
CDR3 DNA: TGTGCCTGGAGTGTTGACAGCTACGAGCAGTACTTC
J gene: TRBJ2-7
V gene: TRBV30
D gene: NA
clone size: NA

CDR3 protein: CASYDKPAYEQYF
CDR3 DNA: TGTGCCAGCTATGATAAGCCGGCCTACGAGCAGTACTTC
J gene: TRBJ2-7
V gene: TRBV19
D gene: NA
clone size: NA

CDR3 protein: CASSFTGQGETFF
CDR3 DNA: TGTGCCAGCAGCTTCACCGGACAGGGAGAAACTTTCTTT
J gene: TRBJ1-1
V gene: TRBV11-3
D gene: TRBD1
clone size: NA

CDR3 protein: CASSRTDNQPQHF
CDR3 DNA: TGTGCCAGCTCACGGACAGATAATCAGCCCCAGCATTTT
J gene: TRBJ1-5
V gene: TRBV18
D gene: NA
clone size: NA

CDR3 protein: CASSYRGENIQYF
CDR3 DNA: TGTGCCAGCAGTTACAGGGGCGAAAACATTCAGTACTTC
J gene: TRBJ2-4
V gene: TRBV27
D gene: TRBD1
clone size: once

CDR3 protein: CASSYRGSSPLHF
CDR3 DNA: TGTGCCAGCAGTTACAGGGGTAGTTCACCCCTCCACTTT
J gene: TRBJ1-6
V gene: TRBV6-5
D gene: NA
clone size: NA

CDR3 protein: CASRETGLGTDTQYF
CDR3 DNA: TGTGCCAGCAGAGAGACAGGGTTAGGCACAGATACGCAGTATTTT
J gene: TRBJ2-3
V gene: TRBV2
D gene: TRBD1
clone size: NA

CDR3 protein: CASSLGSGGAWGYGYTF
CDR3 DNA: TGTGCCAGCAGCTTGGGCTCGGGAGGGGCCTGGGGCTATGGCTACACCTTC
J gene: TRBJ1-2
V gene: TRBV7-2
D gene: NA
clone size: NA

CDR3 protein: CASRSLAGGLVTQYF
CDR3 DNA: TGTGCCAGCAGGTCACTAGCGGGGGGGCTTGTTACGCAGTATTTT
J gene: TRBJ2-3
V gene: TRBV11-2
D gene: TRBD2
clone size: NA

CDR3 protein: CASSPLGQKHGPQHF
CDR3 DNA: TGTGCCAGCTCACCCCTCGGACAGAAACATGGGCCCCAGCATTTT
J gene: TRBJ1-5
V gene: TRBV18
D gene: NA
clone size: NA

CDR3 protein: CASESTGEETQYF
CDR3 DNA: TGTGCCAGCGAGTCCACAGGGGAAGAGACCCAGTACTTC
J gene: TRBJ2-5
V gene: TRBV5-8
D gene: TRBD1
clone size: NA

CDR3 protein: CAWSVPAGTGPQHF
CDR3 DNA: TGTGCCTGGAGTGTACCGGCCGGGACAGGGCCCCAGCATTTT
J gene: TRBJ1-5
V gene: TRBV30
D gene: TRBD1
clone size: NA

CDR3 protein: CASSTGTVFYEQYF
CDR3 DNA: TGCGCCAGCAGCACCGGGACAGTTTTTTACGAGCAGTACTTC
J gene: TRBJ2-7
V gene: TRBV5-1
D gene: TRBD1
clone size: NA

CDR3 protein: CAWGDSRGYGYTF
CDR3 DNA: TGTGCCTGGGGTGACAGCCGTGGATACGGCTACACCTTC
J gene: TRBJ1-2
V gene: TRBV30
D gene: NA
clone size: once

CDR3 protein: CASSTGGNSPLHF
CDR3 DNA: TGTGCCAGCAGCACCGGGGGTAATTCACCCCTCCACTTT
J gene: TRBJ1-6
V gene: TRBV11-2
D gene: NA
clone size: NA

CDR3 protein: CSASLDSKAFF
CDR3 DNA: TGCAGTGCTAGCCTCGACAGCAAAGCTTTCTTT
J gene: TRBJ1-1
V gene: TRBV20-1
D gene: NA
clone size: NA

CDR3 protein: CASNLDRDDNSPLHF
CDR3 DNA: TGTGCCAGCAACCTTGACAGGGATGATAATTCACCCCTCCACTTT
J gene: TRBJ1-6
V gene: TRBV6-1
D gene: TRBD1
clone size: NA

CDR3 protein: CASREVGSNQPQHF
CDR3 DNA: TGTGCCAGCAGGGAGGTCGGTAGCAATCAGCCCCAGCATTTT
J gene: TRBJ1-5
V gene: TRBV6-1
D gene: NA
clone size: few

CDR3 protein: CASSRQGPEAFF
CDR3 DNA: TGTGCCAGCAGTCGACAGGGCCCTGAAGCTTTCTTT
J gene: TRBJ1-1
V gene: TRBV6-6
D gene: TRBD1
clone size: NA